This entry describes one T cell receptor (beta chain). Its antigen is as yet unknown. Other DNA sequences in this specimen translate into the identical CDR3. The germline V gene has CDR1 SGHRS and CDR2 YFSETQ. Trimming took 0 bases from V and 6 from J, leaving 6 bases between them. The CDR3 runs 13 residues. This entry is derived from a study of persistence of HIV-infected CD4 T cells. Study-level findings and limits: Degenerate expanded CDR3beta sequences were enriched among CMV- and Gag-responding cells. Compared with CD3/CD28-stimulated cells, CMV- and Gag-responding cells showed lower TCRbeta richness.

Stimulation used approximately 9.1 ug/mL lysate from CMV-infected fibroblasts. Sorting selected CD4+ T cells upregulating both CD40 ligand and CD69. Stimulated PBMCs had first been depleted of CD8+ T cells. This was the immunoSEQ version 4 assay in survey mode. Genomic DNA was diluted to roughly 9.4 ng/uL, up to 1 ug per sample. Clones were sequenced by immunoSEQ multiplex PCR, and TCRdb holds only the in-frame ones, with some missing. The sample has 15,000 to 20,000 clones, 65% seen once. The sequencing used CD4+ T cells sorted from PBMCs after roughly 19-hour stimulation, collected from a patient who received antiretroviral therapy. V is TRBV5-1 and J is TRBJ2-2; unclear D gene. The origin of this receptor is an adult woman with HIV who was CMV-seropositive. The CDR3 DNA reads TGCGCCAGCAGCTTGGAAGGTCCCGGGGAGCTGTTTTTT. The encoded protein is CASSLEGPGELFF.